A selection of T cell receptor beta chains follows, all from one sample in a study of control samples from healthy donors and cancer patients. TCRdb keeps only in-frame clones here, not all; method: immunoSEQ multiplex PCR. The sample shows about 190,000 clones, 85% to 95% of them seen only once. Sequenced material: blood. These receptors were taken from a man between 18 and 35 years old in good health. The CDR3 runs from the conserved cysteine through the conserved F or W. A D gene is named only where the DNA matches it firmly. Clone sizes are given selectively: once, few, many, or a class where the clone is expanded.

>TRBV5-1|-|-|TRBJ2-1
TGCGCCAGCAGCGTGGGTGTTATGAATGAGCAGTTCTTC
CASSVGVMNEQFF
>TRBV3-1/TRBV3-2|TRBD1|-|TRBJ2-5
TGTGCCAGCAGCCAAGCGACAGGGCGAGAGACCCAGTACTTC
CASSQATGRETQYF
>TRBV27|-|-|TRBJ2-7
TGTGCCAGCAGTTCTCAGGGGGGGTACTACGAGCAGTACTTC
CASSSQGGYYEQYF
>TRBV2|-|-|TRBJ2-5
TGTGCCAGCAGTGCGCAGCTCCGAGAGACCCAGTACTTC
CASSAQLRETQYF
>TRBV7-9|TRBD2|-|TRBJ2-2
TGTGCCAGCAGAATTAGCGGGGGGCTGAACACCGGGGAGCTGTTTTTT
CASRISGGLNTGELFF
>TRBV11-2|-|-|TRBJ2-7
TGTGCCAGCAGCTTTAGAAGTGTGACAGAGACCTCCTACGAGCAGTACTTC
CASSFRSVTETSYEQYF
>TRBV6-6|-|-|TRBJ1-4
TGTGCCAGCAGGATAGGAGAAAAACTGTTTTTT
CASRIGEKLFF
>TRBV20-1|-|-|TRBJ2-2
TGCAGTGCTAGCGTCACCGGGGAGCTGTTTTTT
CSASVTGELFF
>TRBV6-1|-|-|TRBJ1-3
TGTGCCAGCAGTGAAAGAGGATCTGGAAACACCATATATTTT
CASSERGSGNTIYF
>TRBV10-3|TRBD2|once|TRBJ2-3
TGTGCCATCAGTGAGTCAGCGGGGACAGATACGCAGTATTTT
CAISESAGTDTQYF
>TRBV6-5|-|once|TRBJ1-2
TGTGCCAGCAGTTTACACTCTCGGCGGGGCTATGGCTACACCTTC
CASSLHSRRGYGYTF
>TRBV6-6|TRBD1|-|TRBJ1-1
TGTGCCAGCAGTTTACAGGGGGCGAGCACTGAAGCTTTCTTT
CASSLQGASTEAFF
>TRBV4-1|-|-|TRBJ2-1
TGCGCCAGCAGCCGCCGTAGCTATGAGCAGTTCTTC
CASSRRSYEQFF
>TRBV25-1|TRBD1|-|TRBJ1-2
TGTGCCAGCAGTCAGCCGGGACAGAACTATGGCTACACCTTC
CASSQPGQNYGYTF
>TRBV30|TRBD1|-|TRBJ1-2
TGTGCCTGGCGACAGGGAACGGTTGGCTATGGCTACACCTTC
CAWRQGTVGYGYTF
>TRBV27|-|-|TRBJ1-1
TGTGCCAGCAGATATCAAGTAAACACTGAAGCTTTCTTT
CASRYQVNTEAFF
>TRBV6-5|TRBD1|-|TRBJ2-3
TGTGCCAGCAGGGACAGGGGCGCAGATACGCAGTATTTT
CASRDRGADTQYF
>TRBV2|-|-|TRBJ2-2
TGTGCCAGCAGGGAAACCGGGGCCTTGTGGGGGGAGCTGTTTTTT
CASRETGALWGELFF
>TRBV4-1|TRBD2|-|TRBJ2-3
TGCGCCAGCAGCCAAGATTGGCCGGCTAGCGGGGGGCAATACACAGATACGCAGTATTTT
CASSQDWPASGGQYTDTQYF
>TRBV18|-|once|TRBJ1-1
TGTGCCAGCTCACTATACTATGCGGGGCCCTTGAACACTGAAGCTTTCTTT
CASSLYYAGPLNTEAFF
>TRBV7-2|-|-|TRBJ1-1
TGTGCCAGCAGCTTAGTTGCCCAGGGGAACACTGAAGCTTTCTTT
CASSLVAQGNTEAFF
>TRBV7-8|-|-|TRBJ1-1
TGTGCCAGCAGCTCCGGGGGGCCTAACACTGAAGCTTTCTTT
CASSSGGPNTEAFF
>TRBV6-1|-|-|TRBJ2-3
TGTGCCAGCAGTGCAAGATCCGGGCCCACCACAGATACGCAGTATTTT
CASSARSGPTTDTQYF
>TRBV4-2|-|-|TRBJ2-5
TGTGCCAGCAGCCAAGATTCTGCGCGGGGGCCCCCAAGCAAAGAGACCCAGTACTTC
CASSQDSARGPPSKETQYF
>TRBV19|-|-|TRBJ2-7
TGTGCCAGTAGTAGAGGGCCCTCCTACGAGCAGTACTTC
CASSRGPSYEQYF
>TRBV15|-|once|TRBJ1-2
TGTGCCACCAGCAGAGATTTAACGGACTATGGCTACACCTTC
CATSRDLTDYGYTF
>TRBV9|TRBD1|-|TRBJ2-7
TGTGCCAGCAGCCCCCGACAGGGAACGGGCTACGAGCAGTACTTC
CASSPRQGTGYEQYF
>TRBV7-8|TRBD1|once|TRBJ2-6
TGTGCCAGCGAAACGGAGACAGGGGTCTCCTCTGGGGCCAACGTCCTGACTTTC
CASETETGVSSGANVLTF
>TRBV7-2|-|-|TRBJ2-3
TGTGCCAGCAGCTTAGAAGTCCGAGATACGCAGTATTTT
CASSLEVRDTQYF
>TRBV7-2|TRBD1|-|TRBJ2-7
TGTGCCAGCAGCCGGCCGGGACAGGGTTCCGCCTACGAGCAGTACTTC
CASSRPGQGSAYEQYF
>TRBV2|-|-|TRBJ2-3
TGTGCCAGCAACCGGATCTTGACAGACACAGATACGCAGTATTTT
CASNRILTDTDTQYF
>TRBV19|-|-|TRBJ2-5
TGTGCCAGTAGTATACGAGCAGGGGGGAGCGAGACCCAGTACTTC
CASSIRAGGSETQYF
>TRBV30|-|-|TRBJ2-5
TGTGCCTGGAGTGAGGTTAGCCCGGAGACCCAGTACTTC
CAWSEVSPETQYF
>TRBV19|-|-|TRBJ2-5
TGTGCCAGTAGTATTAGGGTAACCCAAGAGACCCAGTACTTC
CASSIRVTQETQYF
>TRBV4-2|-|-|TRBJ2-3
TGTGCCAGCGCCGAGGCGGCAGGGCAGGTTACGCAGTATTTT
CASAEAAGQVTQYF
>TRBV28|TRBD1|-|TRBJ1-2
TGTGCCACCTGTCTCGGGACAGGGTGTAACTATGGCTACACCTTC
CATCLGTGCNYGYTF
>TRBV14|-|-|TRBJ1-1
TGTGCCAGCAGCCACAGGAGAAGGGGGGACACTGAAGCTTTCTTT
CASSHRRRGDTEAFF
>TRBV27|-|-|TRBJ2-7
TGTGCCAGCAGTGGGGGAATGATCGGCGAGCAGTACTTC
CASSGGMIGEQYF